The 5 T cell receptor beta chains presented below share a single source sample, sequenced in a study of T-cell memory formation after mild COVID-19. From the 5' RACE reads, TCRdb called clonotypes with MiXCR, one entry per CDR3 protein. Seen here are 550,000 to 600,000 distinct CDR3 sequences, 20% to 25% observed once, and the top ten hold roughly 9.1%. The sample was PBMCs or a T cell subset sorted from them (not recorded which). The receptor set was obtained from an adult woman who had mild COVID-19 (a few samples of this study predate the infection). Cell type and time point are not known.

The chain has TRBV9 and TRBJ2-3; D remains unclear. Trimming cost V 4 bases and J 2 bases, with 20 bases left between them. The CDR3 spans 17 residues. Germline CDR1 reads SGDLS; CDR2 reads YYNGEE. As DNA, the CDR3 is TGTGCCAGCAGCCCGAGCCCCGACCCGCAGTCCACAGATACGCAGTATTTT. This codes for CASSPSPDPQSTDTQYF.

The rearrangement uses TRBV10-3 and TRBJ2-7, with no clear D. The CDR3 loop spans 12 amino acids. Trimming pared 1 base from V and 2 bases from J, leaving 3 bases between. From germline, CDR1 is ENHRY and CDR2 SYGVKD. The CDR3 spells CAISEYAYEQYF. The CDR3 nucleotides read TGTGCCATCAGTGAGTATGCCTACGAGCAGTACTTC.

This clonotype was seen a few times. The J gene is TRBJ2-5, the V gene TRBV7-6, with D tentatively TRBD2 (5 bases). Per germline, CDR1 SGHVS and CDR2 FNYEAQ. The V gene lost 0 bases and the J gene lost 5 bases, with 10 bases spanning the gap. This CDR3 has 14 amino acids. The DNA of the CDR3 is TGTGCCAGCAGCTTAGCGATTAGCGTGGAGACCCAGTACTTC. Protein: CASSLAISVETQYF.

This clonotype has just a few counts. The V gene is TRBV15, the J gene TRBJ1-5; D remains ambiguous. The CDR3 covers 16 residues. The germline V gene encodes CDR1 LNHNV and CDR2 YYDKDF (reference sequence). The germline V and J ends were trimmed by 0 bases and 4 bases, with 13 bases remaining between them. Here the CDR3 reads CATSRDEGQTNQPQHF. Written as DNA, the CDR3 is TGTGCCACCAGCAGAGATGAGGGCCAGACAAATCAGCCCCAGCATTTT.

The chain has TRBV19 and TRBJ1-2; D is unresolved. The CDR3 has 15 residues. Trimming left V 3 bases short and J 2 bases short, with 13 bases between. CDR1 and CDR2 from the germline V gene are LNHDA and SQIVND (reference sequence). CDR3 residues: CASSIARTVNYGYTF. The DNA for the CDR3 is TGTGCCAGTAGTATTGCCAGGACCGTCAACTATGGCTACACCTTC.